The clone carrying this T cell receptor beta chain was seen a handful of times. The antigen remains undetermined. The sample comes from a study of early T cells in non-severe SARS-CoV-2 infection. In the study overall: The sequenced material was bulk RNA from unsorted whole blood, and its chains were unpaired. Findings and caveats of the study: Missing private and CD4 specificities, VDJdb matching favored anti-spike CD8 responses.

Unique molecular identifiers were affixed to single, distinct cDNA molecules. TCRdb used MiXCR to reprocess the 5' RACE reads, holding one entry per CDR3 protein. The sample contains around 28,000 distinct CDR3 sequences, roughly 4% of which appear only once. Trimming cost V 5 bases and J 5 bases; bases outside gene matches: 12. Germline CDR1 is MNHEY and CDR2 is SVGAGI. The CDR3 has 15 amino acids. This receptor was identified in an adult who was a healthcare worker with PCR-confirmed SARS-CoV-2 infection or an uninfected control (not recorded which). The sample comprised whole blood. The chain is built from TRBV6-5 and TRBJ2-7; 7 nucleotides agree with TRBD1. The CDR3 nucleotides read TGTGCCAGCAGTCCAACCCTGACAGGGAGCCACGAGCAGTACTTC. It codes for CASSPTLTGSHEQYF.